These 23 T cell receptor beta chains share one sample of origin, sequenced in a study of CD8 T cells in Susac syndrome. With random hexamers, reverse transcription was performed on roughly 0.45 to 1 ug of RNA. TCRdb passed the immunoSEQ multiplex PCR reads through MiXCR, listing each CDR3 protein once. The top ten clones hold 0.5% of a sample with about 69,000 distinct CDR3 sequences, 90% to 95% of them seen once. Sequenced input: CD8+ T cells from PBMCs. The source of these receptors is a human donor with multiple sclerosis.

The chain recombines TRBV20-1 with TRBJ2-7, with 9 bases matching TRBD2. The germline gives CDR1 DFQATT, CDR2 SNEGSKA (reference sequence). V shed 5 bases, J shed 2 bases, and the junction held 19 bases outside the gene matches. CDR3 size: 18 residues. The CDR3, as DNA: TGCAGTGCTTGGGATGGGGGACATAGCGGGGGCGCCCCCTACGAGCAGTACTTC. It encodes CSAWDGGHSGGAPYEQYF.

The DNA of the CDR3 is TGTGCCAGCACCGTAGCGGATTCCTACGAGCAGTACTTC. Translation gives CASTVADSYEQYF. The V call is TRBV2, the J call TRBJ2-7, with D maybe TRBD2 (6 bases). The V end lost 7 bases, the J end lost 1 base, and 11 bases lay between the germline ends. The CDR3 extends over 13 amino acids. The germline V gene has CDR1 SNHLY and CDR2 FYNNEI.

The chain joins TRBV5-4 to TRBJ2-1, with 8 bases matching TRBD1. The trim removed 0 bases at V and 5 bases at J, leaving 4 bases unmatched. There are 15 residues in the CDR3. The germline gives CDR1 SGHNT, CDR2 YYREEE (reference sequence). The CDR3, as DNA: TGTGCCAGCAGCTTGGGGCCGGGACAGGACAATGAGCAGTTCTTC. Translation: CASSLGPGQDNEQFF.

This chain links TRBV12-3 or TRBV12-4 with TRBJ2-5; no firm D call. V was clipped by 6 bases and J by 5 bases, with 16 bases between them. The CDR3 is 14 amino acids. The CDR3 sequence: CASSRTVGLETQYF. In DNA form, the CDR3 reads TGTGCCAGCAGCAGAACCGTCGGATTGGAGACCCAGTACTTC.

This clonotype has just a few counts. The chain couples TRBV3-1 to TRBJ2-7; weak D call: TRBD1 (6 bases). The CDR3 consists of 15 residues. CDR1 and CDR2 from the germline V gene are LGHDT and YNNKEL (reference sequence). Between the trimmed V and J ends, which lost 0 bases and 6 bases, there was a span of 15 bases. Written as DNA, the CDR3 is TGTGCCAGCAGCCAAGAAACAGGGAATTTGGGCGAGCAGTACTTC. Translation gives CASSQETGNLGEQYF.

J is TRBJ2-7 and V is TRBV12-3 or TRBV12-4, with 10 bases lining up with TRBD1. The CDR3 is 14 amino acids. Trimming at V came to 3 bases and at J to 3 bases, leaving 2 bases not matched to a gene. The CDR3 DNA reads TGTGCCAGCAGTTTTGGACAGGGGGGCTACGAGCAGTACTTC. As protein: CASSFGQGGYEQYF.

This chain connects TRBV28 to TRBJ1-4; TRBD1 might be the D (5 bases). V was shortened by 5 bases and J by 8 bases, with 21 bases between the two germline ends. This CDR3 is built from 16 residues. Looked up from germline, CDR1 is MDHEN and CDR2 is SYDVKM. CDR3 amino acids: CASSPPYAGTREKLFF. CDR3 in DNA: TGTGCCAGCAGTCCCCCATATGCAGGGACCAGGGAAAAACTGTTTTTT.

V is TRBV28 and J is TRBJ2-5; possibly TRBD1 or TRBD2 for D (7 bases each). The germline V gene encodes CDR1 MDHEN and CDR2 SYDVKM. Trimming left V 1 base short and J 2 bases short, with 11 bases between. CDR3 length: 15 amino acids. The CDR3, as DNA: TGTGCCAGCAGTTTATCAGGGGGGGAACAAGAGACCCAGTACTTC. Encoded protein: CASSLSGGEQETQYF.

V gene TRBV12-3 or TRBV12-4 combines with J gene TRBJ2-5; D may be TRBD2 (5 bases). The CDR3 loop spans 11 amino acids. Trimming shortened V by 6 bases and J by 7 bases, and 9 bases separated the two germline ends. The chain's CDR3 is CASSRGLTQYF. The CDR3 nucleotides are TGTGCCAGCAGCCGAGGGTTGACCCAGTACTTC.

This chain connects TRBV2 to TRBJ1-1, with D hard to call. Germline CDR1 reads SNHLY; CDR2 reads FYNNEI. Trimming shortened V by 7 bases and J by 3 bases, and 9 bases separated the two germline ends. This CDR3 spans 12 amino acids. For the CDR3, the DNA is TGTGCCAGCAACGGTGGTTACACTGAAGCTTTCTTT. Protein: CASNGGYTEAFF.

The genes are TRBV5-6 and TRBJ1-1; D gene ambiguous. V gave up 4 bases and J gave up 1 base, with 11 bases separating them. The CDR3 loop spans 14 amino acids. CDR1 is SGHDT and CDR2 is YYEEEE in the germline V gene. The CDR3 reads CASSPLISNTEAFF. CDR3 sequence (DNA): TGTGCCAGCAGCCCTCTTATCTCGAACACTGAAGCTTTCTTT.

This chain connects TRBV25-1 to TRBJ1-5; 8 bases are a match to TRBD1. The CDR3 length is 15 residues. Germline V gene data show CDR1 as MGHDK and CDR2 as SYGVNS. The trim removed 2 bases at V and 7 bases at J, leaving 7 bases unmatched. DNA for the CDR3: TGTGCCAGCAGTGAACTGACAGGGGCCACCCAGCCCCAGCATTTT. It yields the protein CASSELTGATQPQHF.

J is TRBJ1-1 and V is TRBV20-1; TRBD1 is a possible D gene (5 bases). The germline CDR1 and CDR2 sequences are DFQATT and SNEGSKA (reference sequence). This CDR3 is built from 12 residues. Deletions cut 6 bases from V and 0 bases from J, with 8 bases between. The CDR3 protein is CSARQLNTEAFF. The DNA of the CDR3 is TGCAGTGCAAGACAGCTGAACACTGAAGCTTTCTTT.

This clonotype was recorded only once. The chain recombines TRBV20-1 with TRBJ1-3, with no clear D. This CDR3 region has 13 residues. Trimming left V 1 base short and J 0 bases short, with 4 bases between. The germline gives CDR1 DFQATT, CDR2 SNEGSKA (reference sequence). For the CDR3, the DNA is TGCAGTGCTAGAGGGATCTCTGGAAACACCATATATTTT. The encoded protein is CSARGISGNTIYF.

This rearrangement joins TRBV19 to TRBJ2-1; the D gene is possibly TRBD2 (5 bases). Deletions cut 7 bases from V and 5 bases from J, with 15 bases between. The CDR3 loop spans 14 amino acids. Germline CDR1 is LNHDA and CDR2 is SQIVND (reference sequence). The CDR3 bases are TGTGCCAGTAACCAACCCTTGCGGGACAATGAGCAGTTCTTC. This translates into CASNQPLRDNEQFF.

The gene calls are TRBV30 and TRBJ2-5, with 8 nucleotides matching TRBD1. Germline V CDR1 and CDR2: GTSNPN, SVGIG (reference sequence). The trim removed 0 bases at V and 5 bases at J, leaving 17 bases unmatched. CDR3 size: 18 residues. The CDR3: CAWSVRSRGPEQIETQYF. In DNA, the CDR3 is TGTGCCTGGAGTGTACGGAGCAGGGGGCCCGAACAGATCGAGACCCAGTACTTC.

The rearrangement joins TRBV6-6 to TRBJ1-1; D gene unclear. The CDR3 extends over 13 amino acids. Germline loops: CDR1 MNHNY, CDR2 SVGAGI (reference sequence). V lost 5 bases, J lost 0 bases, and 7 bases lay in between. The CDR3 DNA reads TGTGCCAGCAGTCAAGCTTTGAACACTGAAGCTTTCTTT. Encoded protein: CASSQALNTEAFF.

The chain is built from TRBV2 and TRBJ1-3; no reliable D call. Germline loops: CDR1 SNHLY, CDR2 FYNNEI. Trimming shortened V by 7 bases and J by 2 bases, and 12 bases separated the two germline ends. The CDR3 consists of 14 residues. The chain's CDR3 is CASMGSDPGNTIYF. The CDR3 DNA is TGTGCCAGCATGGGATCAGACCCTGGAAACACCATATATTTT.

The chain carries TRBV20-1 and TRBJ1-2; maybe TRBD1 (5 bases). V dropped 0 bases and J dropped 6 bases, with 14 bases sitting between them. Germline CDR1 and CDR2: DFQATT and SNEGSKA (reference sequence). The length of the CDR3 is 14 residues. CDR3 protein: CSARDWGPRDGYTF. The DNA for the CDR3 is TGCAGTGCTAGAGATTGGGGACCTCGGGATGGCTACACCTTC.

The genes are TRBV12-5 and TRBJ1-5, with 8 bases fitting TRBD1. CDR3 size: 16 residues. CDR1 LGHNT and CDR2 FRNRAP come from the germline V gene. With 6 bases clipped from V and 1 base from J, the junction kept 8 bases outside the gene matches. The DNA of the CDR3 is TGTGCTAGTGGGGCAGACAGGGGAGTGAGCAATCAGCCCCAGCATTTT. It yields the protein CASGADRGVSNQPQHF.

The rearrangement links TRBV3-1 to TRBJ2-2; 8 bases agree with TRBD1. Unmatched junction bases numbered 9, after V lost 7 bases and J lost 5 bases. CDR1 LGHDT and CDR2 YNNKEL come from the germline V gene (reference sequence). This CDR3 comprises 15 residues. The CDR3 sequence is CASTPGQDFTGELFF. For the CDR3, the DNA is TGTGCCAGCACCCCGGGACAGGATTTTACCGGGGAGCTGTTTTTT.

The chain uses TRBV7-2 and TRBJ2-1; the match to TRBD2 covers 11 bases. Trimming took 4 bases from V and 0 from J; bases not matched to a gene: 5. The germline gives CDR1 SGHTA, CDR2 FQGNSA. CDR3 length equals 17 residues. The CDR3 here is CASSYIAGGSSYNEQFF. As DNA, the CDR3 is TGTGCCAGCAGCTACATAGCGGGAGGGAGCTCCTACAATGAGCAGTTCTTC.

The chain combines TRBV9 with TRBJ2-1; 7 nucleotides match TRBD2. Germline assignment: CDR1 SGDLS and CDR2 YYNGEE. This CDR3 region has 15 residues. The V segment lost 3 bases and the J segment 6 bases; nucleotides outside the gene matches: 9. CDR3 coding DNA: TGTGCCAGCAGCGAAAGCGGGACCTTAGGCAATGAGCAGTTCTTC. This encodes CASSESGTLGNEQFF.